This T cell receptor (beta chain) was obtained from a study of blood T cell repertoires in COVID-19. Study overall: The study drew acute and convalescent COVID-19 samples from the United States, Italy and Spain. PBMCs, B-cell-depleted T cells, or T cells were the source of the cDNA or gDNA that made up the material.

CDR1 is MNHEY, CDR2 SVGAGI, per germline. CDR3 size: 15 residues. V lost 6 bases, J lost 2 bases, and 16 bases lay in between. Original analysis: Cell counts per sample came from amplifying reference gene primers. Libraries were prepared by immunoSEQ multiplex PCR; TCRdb keeps only in-frame clonotypes and omits some of them. That table gives V, J and clone size, and the DNA gave D and trimming. In the table there are some 100,000 clones, 65% to 90% of which are singletons. The specimen was peripheral blood. J is TRBJ1-1 and V is TRBV6-5; D is undetermined. This TCR derives from a woman of 80 years or more with active or convalescent COVID-19. The CDR3 coding sequence is TGTGCCAGCAGCCCGTCCTTTCTCCTTAACACTGAAGCTTTCTTT. Its translation is CASSPSFLLNTEAFF.